The 24 T cell receptor beta chains below all came from one sample that was sequenced in a study of Graves' ophthalmopathy and Graves' hyperthyroidism listed by TCRdb under 2018. The sample was run on an Illumina HiSeq 2000. For repertoire sequencing, the TCR beta CDR3 regions were amplified from RNA transcripts. The first round was an RT-PCR using HTBI primers with the Qiagen OneStep RT-PCR kit, and this first round was followed by a second-round multiplex PCR, then size selection and purification. TCRdb reran the public reads through fastp at Q25 and MiXCR, keeping productive beta chains. Rows merge per CDR3 protein into single entries with the most common DNA and genes. This sample holds 1 million to 1.3 million distinct CDR3 sequences; 35% to 40% were observed only once. 8.5% to 14% of the sample comes from the top ten. Sequencing input: peripheral blood or thyroid tissue (not recorded which). These receptors were taken from an adult man with Graves' hyperthyroidism.

This clonotype was seen many times. The chain uses TRBV14 and TRBJ1-6; no definite D call. Germline CDR1 SGHDN, CDR2 FVKESK. The CDR3 runs 15 residues. The V gene lost 1 base and the J gene lost 7 bases, with 11 bases spanning the gap. DNA for the CDR3: TGTGCCAGCAGCCAAGGTCTGGGTGGAAATTCACCCCTCCACTTT. Translation gives CASSQGLGGNSPLHF.

This clonotype was counted between two and nine times. The chain is built from TRBV6-5 and TRBJ2-3, with 8 bases aligning to TRBD2. The CDR3 is 16 amino acids. CDR1 and CDR2 (germline): MNHEY, SVGAGI. The V segment lost 2 bases and the J segment 2 bases; nucleotides outside the gene matches: 6. As DNA, the CDR3 is TGTGCCAGCAGTTACGGATTTAGCGGGATCACAGATACGCAGTATTTT. Protein sequence: CASSYGFSGITDTQYF.

This clonotype was counted many times. This sequence joins TRBV5-1 and TRBJ1-1, with a possible D match to TRBD1 (5 bases). The germline V and J ends were trimmed by 1 base and 4 bases, with 14 bases remaining between them. The CDR3 spans 15 residues. Germline CDR1 SGHRS, CDR2 YFSETQ. The CDR3: CASSLRSREGTEAFF. For the CDR3, the DNA is TGCGCCAGCAGCTTGAGATCCAGGGAAGGCACTGAAGCTTTCTTT.

This clonotype was counted between two and nine times. The chain joins TRBV5-6 to TRBJ2-7, with 7 bases lining up with TRBD1. V trimming: 6 bases; J trimming: 6 bases; junction bases outside the gene matches: 12. Germline lookup yields CDR1 SGHDT and CDR2 YYEEEE. The CDR3 sequence is 14 residues long. The CDR3 loop is CASTPAGRGFEQYF. CDR3 coding DNA: TGTGCCAGCACCCCGGCGGGCAGGGGGTTCGAGCAGTACTTC.

This clonotype was seen repeatedly, ten times or more. The rearrangement uses TRBV19 and TRBJ1-2; perhaps TRBD1 as D (6 bases). CDR1 is LNHDA and CDR2 is SQIVND in the germline V gene (reference sequence). V lost 9 bases, J lost 8 bases, and 16 bases lay in between. There are 12 residues in the CDR3. CDR3 nucleotides: TGTGCCAGCGGGACACACGCCGGAGGCTACACCTTC. This translates into CASGTHAGGYTF.

Worth noting for this clonotype: Possible read error: a much larger clone is one base away. The chain joins TRBV5-1 to TRBJ1-5, with 8 bases matching TRBD1. CDR3 length: 15 residues. The germline V gene encodes CDR1 SGHRS and CDR2 YFSETQ. The trim removed 4 bases at V and 6 bases at J, leaving 9 bases unmatched. The CDR3 sequence: CASSPQTGGSQPQHF. The CDR3 DNA reads TGCGCCAGCAGCCCCCAAACAGGGGGAAGTCAGCCCCAGCATTTT.

This clonotype was seen a few times. The V and J genes are TRBV12-3 or TRBV12-4 and TRBJ1-1, with a weak D call TRBD1 (5 bases). This CDR3 has 12 residues. Trimming cost V 7 bases and J 11 bases, with 17 bases left between them. Here the CDR3 reads CASNRGPGRAFF. DNA for the CDR3: TGTGCCAGCAACCGGGGTCCGGGACGGGCTTTCTTT.

Regarding this clonotype: One base away lies a much larger clone, so this may be a sequencing read error. The gene calls are TRBV12-3 or TRBV12-4 and TRBJ1-1; D is unresolved. V lost 5 bases to trimming and J lost 6 bases, with 13 bases between them. CDR3 length: 13 residues. CDR3 region: CASSPTGSSEAFF. CDR3 nucleotides: TGTGCCAGCAGTCCCACGGGGAGCTCTGAAGCTTTCTTT.

The chain links TRBV7-6 to TRBJ2-6; D call uncertain. Trimming took off 5 bases at V and 6 bases at J, with 17 bases between the two ends. The CDR3 length is 16 residues. Germline V gene data show CDR1 as SGHVS and CDR2 as FNYEAQ. CDR3 DNA sequence: TGTGCCAGCAGCCCCTCGACAACAATAGCGGCCAACGTCCTGACTTTC. It specifies CASSPSTTIAANVLTF.

There are many counts of this clonotype. This CDR3 reads CASSQDGLEPQHF. The CDR3 bases are TGTGCCAGCAGTCAGGACGGCCTTGAGCCCCAGCATTTT. This chain joins TRBV12-3 or TRBV12-4 and TRBJ1-5, with D unclear. V was clipped by 5 bases and J by 8 bases, with 13 bases between them. The CDR3 is 13 residues long.

This chain joins TRBV30 and TRBJ1-1; D is undetermined. The V gene's germline CDR1 is GTSNPN and CDR2 SVGIG (reference sequence). With 2 bases removed from V and 6 bases from J, the gap between germline ends came to 10 bases. The CDR3 contains 12 residues. CDR3 DNA: TGTGCCTGGAGTTTTCAAACCTCTGAAGCTTTCTTT. Protein product: CAWSFQTSEAFF.

V gene TRBV19 combines with J gene TRBJ1-2; D possibly corresponds to TRBD1 (5 bases). Germline V gene data show CDR1 as LNHDA and CDR2 as SQIVND (reference sequence). Trimming removed 5 bases from V and 5 bases from J, with 15 bases in between. CDR3 size: 14 residues. CDR3 region: CASSAGTFSYGYTF. Written as DNA, the CDR3 is TGTGCCAGTAGTGCGGGGACTTTTTCTTATGGCTACACCTTC. Full variable domain (remainder filled in from reference TRBV19 and TRBJ1-2): DGGITQSPKYLFRKEGQNVTLSCEQNLNHDAMYWYRQDPGQGLRLIYYSQIVNDFQKGDIAEGYSVSREKKESFPLTVTSAQKNPTAFYLCASSAGTFSYGYTFGSGTRLTVV.

This clonotype has just a few counts. The chain couples TRBV7-8 to TRBJ2-2; no clear D. The V gene lost 11 bases and the J gene lost 3 bases, with 10 bases spanning the gap. The CDR3 runs 12 residues. CDR1 is SGHVS, CDR2 FQNEAQ, per germline. CDR3 in amino acids: CAWRWDTGELFF. As DNA, the CDR3 is TGTGCCTGGAGATGGGACACCGGGGAGCTGTTTTTT. Combining the CDR3 with reference TRBV7-8 and TRBJ2-2 gives the whole variable domain GAGVSQSPRYKVAKRGQDVALRCDPISGHVSLFWYQQALGQGPEFLTYFQNEAQLDKSGLPSDRFFAERPEGSVSTLKIQRTQQEDSAVYLCAWRWDTGELFFGEGSRLTVL.

This clonotype appeared many times. CDR3 loop: CASQIVEYGGTQYF. The CDR3 coding sequence is TGTGCCAGTCAAATAGTGGAGTACGGGGGGACCCAGTACTTC. The V gene is TRBV2, the J gene TRBJ2-5; D may be TRBD2 (6 bases). The V end lost 9 bases, the J end lost 7 bases, and 21 bases lay between the germline ends. In germline, CDR1 is SNHLY, CDR2 FYNNEI. The CDR3 has 14 residues. The full variable domain, completed using reference TRBV2 and TRBJ2-5, is EPEVTQTPSHQVTQMGQEVILRCVPISNHLYFYWYRQILGQKVEFLVSFYNNEISEKSEIFDDQFSVERPDGSNFTLKIRSTKLEDSAMYFCASQIVEYGGTQYFGPGTRLLVL.

Only a few counts were recorded for this clonotype. V and J are TRBV5-1 and TRBJ2-2, with 8 bases identical to TRBD2. CDR1 is SGHRS, CDR2 YFSETQ, per germline. This CDR3 is built from 16 residues. J gave up 0 bases and V 4 bases, and 5 bases lay outside the gene matches. In DNA, the CDR3 is TGCGCCAGCAGCAGAAGAGCGGGGGCGAACACCGGGGAGCTGTTTTTT. This gives the protein CASSRRAGANTGELFF. Variable domain in full (rest from reference TRBV5-1 and TRBJ2-2): KAGVTQTPRYLIKTRGQQVTLSCSPISGHRSVSWYQQTPGQGLQFLFEYFSETQRNKGNFPGRFSGRQFSNSRSEMNVSTLELGDSALYLCASSRRAGANTGELFFGEGSRLTVL.

V usage is TRBV19 and J usage is TRBJ2-5; maybe TRBD1 (5 bases). Trimming took 1 base from V and 4 from J, leaving 10 bases between them. In germline, CDR1 is LNHDA, CDR2 SQIVND (reference sequence). The CDR3 covers 14 residues. The CDR3 loop is CASSIAGWRETQYF. The CDR3 coding sequence is TGTGCCAGTAGTATAGCAGGGTGGCGAGAGACCCAGTACTTC.

The chain joins TRBV5-1 to TRBJ2-1; 9 bases match TRBD1. CDR3 size: 14 residues. Germline V lookup: CDR1 SGHRS, CDR2 YFSETQ. The V and J ends lost 2 bases and 7 bases, in that order; junction bases with no gene match: 4. CDR3 region: CASSFGTGLNEQFF. For the CDR3, the DNA is TGCGCCAGCAGCTTCGGGACAGGGCTTAATGAGCAGTTCTTC. Complete variable domain (other parts from reference TRBV5-1 and TRBJ2-1): KAGVTQTPRYLIKTRGQQVTLSCSPISGHRSVSWYQQTPGQGLQFLFEYFSETQRNKGNFPGRFSGRQFSNSRSEMNVSTLELGDSALYLCASSFGTGLNEQFFGPGTRLTVL.

This clonotype was counted ten times or more. V usage is TRBV7-8 and J usage is TRBJ2-5; D gene ambiguous. The germline CDR1 and CDR2 sequences are SGHVS and FQNEAQ. V lost 3 bases, J lost 1 base, and 9 bases lay in between. The CDR3 totals 14 residues. CDR3 coding DNA: TGTGCCAGCAGCTTTCGCGCAAGCCAAGAGACCCAGTACTTC. Encoded protein: CASSFRASQETQYF.

The CDR3 region is CASSLRHHGTPYEQYF. CDR3 nucleotide sequence: TGTGCCAGCAGCTTAAGACACCACGGGACGCCCTACGAGCAGTACTTC. The J gene is TRBJ2-7, the V gene TRBV12-3 or TRBV12-4; either TRBD1 or TRBD2 may supply D (5 bases each). V lost 6 bases and J lost 2, with 20 bases in between. The CDR3 contains 16 residues.

This clonotype turned up a few times. Since a much larger clone is just one base distant, this may be a read error. The rearrangement links TRBV15 to TRBJ1-1, with D unclear. CDR1 is LNHNV, CDR2 YYDKDF, per germline (reference sequence). V was shortened by 1 base and J by 4 bases, with 19 bases between the two germline ends. This CDR3 is 17 amino acids long. Written as DNA, the CDR3 is TGTGCCACCAGCAGAGTTGCGGTGAGGGCAAAGAGCACTGAAGCTTTCTTT. Translation: CATSRVAVRAKSTEAFF.

The V and J genes are TRBV10-3 and TRBJ1-5, with TRBD1 matching over 12 bases. The CDR3 sequence is 16 residues long. The trim removed 6 bases at V and 1 base at J, leaving 4 bases unmatched. Germline loops: CDR1 ENHRY, CDR2 SYGVKD. CDR3 sequence (DNA): TGTGCCATCAGGCCCGGGACAGGGGGCAGCAATCAGCCCCAGCATTTT. Translating gives CAIRPGTGGSNQPQHF.

The sample holds a few counts of this clonotype. V is TRBV12-3 or TRBV12-4 and J is TRBJ1-6; 7 bases line up with TRBD1. This CDR3 contains 15 residues. Trimming took 0 bases from V and 9 from J; bases not matched to a gene: 5. The CDR3 loop reads CASSLAGGAFSPLHF. The CDR3 bases are TGTGCCAGCAGTTTAGCAGGGGGCGCATTTTCACCCCTCCACTTT.

The rearrangement links TRBV29-1 to TRBJ1-2; TRBD1 aligns across 11 bases. After removal of 3 bases from V and 6 bases from J, the junction contained 12 bases not matched to a gene. CDR3 length: 16 amino acids. Germline lookup yields CDR1 SQVTM and CDR2 ANQGSEA. CDR3 DNA: TGCAGCGTTGATGGGGGTATCGGACAGGGGGCCAATGGCTACACCTTC. It translates to CSVDGGIGQGANGYTF.

V usage is TRBV29-1 and J usage is TRBJ2-5; maybe TRBD1 (6 bases). The CDR3 runs to 14 residues. Trimming removed 0 bases from V and 5 bases from J, with 13 bases in between. CDR1 and CDR2 from the germline V gene are SQVTM and ANQGSEA. In nucleotides, the CDR3 is TGCAGCGTTGAAGATACAGGGCGGTCGGAGACCCAGTACTTC. It encodes CSVEDTGRSETQYF.